The present entry profiles one TCR beta chain with its context. The germline CDR1 and CDR2 sequences are MDHEN and SYDVKM. Trimming pared 9 bases from V and 0 bases from J, leaving 11 bases between. This CDR3 is 13 amino acids long. TCRdb keeps only in-frame clones here, not all; method: immunoSEQ multiplex PCR. In the table there are 45,000 to 60,000 clones, about 83% of which are singletons. This sample stems from a study of OX40 agonist ivuxolimab in advanced cancers. Study-level information: Patients received ivuxolimab, an agonistic anti-OX40 (CD134) antibody.

The starting material was CD4+ or CD8+ T cells sorted from blood, obtained in a trial of the OX40 agonist ivuxolimab. This chain links TRBV28 with TRBJ1-1; D is undetermined. The sequence was collected from an adult with an advanced solid tumor such as melanoma, head and neck, liver or kidney cancer. The CDR3 loop is CASIRAMNTEAFF. CDR3 DNA: TGTGCCAGTATAAGGGCCATGAACACTGAAGCTTTCTTT.